These 9 T cell receptor beta chains were all obtained from the same sample, sequenced in a study of shared clonotypes between healthy human individuals. Method: immunoSEQ multiplex PCR; TCRdb's copy keeps in-frame clones and lacks some. The sample holds over 400,000 clones, about 85% seen once. The sequencing sample was made of PBMCs. Every receptor here comes from a woman between 40 and 55 years old in good health. Some clones in this sample may be carry-over from other donors' samples.

This chain joins TRBV7-2 and TRBJ1-2; tentatively, D is TRBD1 (5 bases). The CDR3 has 17 amino acids. Trimming left V 2 bases short and J 1 base short, with 17 bases between. The germline V gene has CDR1 SGHTA and CDR2 FQGNSA. The chain's CDR3 is CASSLSGTLYGNYGYTF. In DNA form, the CDR3 reads TGTGCCAGCAGCTTATCCGGGACGTTGTATGGTAACTATGGCTACACCTTC.

The genes are TRBV10-2 and TRBJ1-1, with D tentatively TRBD1 (5 bases). Trimming removed 10 bases at V and 5 bases at J, with 14 bases between. The CDR3 has 12 residues. Germline assignment: CDR1 WSHSY and CDR2 SAAADI. CDR3 amino acids: CATRYGGTEAFF. The CDR3 DNA is TGCGCCACCAGATACGGGGGGACTGAAGCTTTCTTT.

This clone was counted between two and nine times. The chain recombines TRBV28 with TRBJ2-7; D is uncertain. CDR3 length: 14 residues. Trimming cost V 8 bases and J 0 bases, with 14 bases left between them. The germline V gene encodes CDR1 MDHEN and CDR2 SYDVKM. The DNA of the CDR3 is TGTGCCAGCGTGCGGACGCTACTCTCCTACGAGCAGTACTTC. Amino acids: CASVRTLLSYEQYF.

This rearrangement joins TRBV7-9 to TRBJ1-1; TRBD1 might be the D (5 bases). V lost 4 bases and J lost 1, with 13 bases in between. The CDR3 covers 15 residues. From germline, CDR1 is SEHNR and CDR2 FQNEAQ (reference sequence). In DNA form, the CDR3 reads TGTGCCAGCAGCTCCGGGGGGAAAAAGAACACTGAAGCTTTCTTT. It encodes CASSSGGKKNTEAFF.

The chain couples TRBV6-1 to TRBJ2-5; 8 bases agree with TRBD2. The CDR3 runs 14 residues. J gave up 1 base and V 5 bases, and 3 bases lay outside the gene matches. The germline V gene encodes CDR1 MNHNS and CDR2 SASEGT. The CDR3 reads CASSPSGSQETQYF. The CDR3, as DNA: TGTGCCAGCAGTCCCAGCGGGAGCCAAGAGACCCAGTACTTC.

This rearrangement joins TRBV27 to TRBJ2-7; the D is unclear. This CDR3 has 12 residues. Trimming cost V 5 bases and J 2 bases, with 7 bases left between them. The germline V gene has CDR1 MNHEY and CDR2 SMNVEV (reference sequence). CDR3: CASSARAYEQYF. DNA of the CDR3: TGTGCCAGCAGTGCGAGAGCCTACGAGCAGTACTTC.

The rearrangement links TRBV13 to TRBJ2-3, with D possibly being TRBD2 (5 bases). V lost 0 bases, J lost 0 bases, and 10 bases lay in between. The CDR3 length is 16 residues. Looked up from germline, CDR1 is PRHDT and CDR2 is FYEKMQ (reference sequence). The CDR3 region is CASSLGLAPSTDTQYF. The CDR3 nucleotides read TGTGCCAGCAGCTTAGGGCTAGCCCCTAGCACAGATACGCAGTATTTT.

This clone came up once. The chain links TRBV7-3 to TRBJ1-2; TRBD1 aligns across 10 bases. Germline lookup yields CDR1 SGHTA and CDR2 FQGTGA. The trim removed 3 bases at V and 3 bases at J, leaving 4 bases unmatched. The CDR3 length is 15 residues. CDR3 amino acids: CASSFGTGADYGYTF. The CDR3 coding sequence is TGTGCCAGCAGCTTCGGGACAGGGGCCGACTATGGCTACACCTTC. The full variable domain, its missing parts supplied by reference TRBV7-3 and TRBJ1-2, is GAGVSQTPSNKVTEKGKYVELRCDPISGHTALYWYRQSLGQGPEFLIYFQGTGAADDSGLPNDRFFAVRPEGSVSTLKIQRTERGDSAVYLCASSFGTGADYGYTFGSGTRLTVV.

A remark on this clone: With a far larger clone one base away, a read error is the likely cause. This rearrangement joins TRBV30 to TRBJ1-2; tentative D call: TRBD1 (6 bases). The V end lost 5 bases, the J end lost 7 bases, and 20 bases lay between the germline ends. There are 14 residues in the CDR3. Looked up from germline, CDR1 is GTSNPN and CDR2 is SVGIG (reference sequence). The CDR3 DNA reads as TGTGCCTGGGGCCCAAAGGGACATTGGCGTGGCTACACCTTC. As protein: CAWGPKGHWRGYTF.